The next 14 T cell receptor beta chains were all read from a single sample in a study of blood T cell repertoires in COVID-19. Some clones are missing from TCRdb's copy, which holds only in-frame ones; the method was immunoSEQ multiplex PCR. The sample yields under 400,000 clones, more than 70% seen once. Material for sequencing was peripheral blood. Receptor source: a woman between 55 and 75 years old with COVID-19, enrolled during active disease.

This clone was found once. The V gene is TRBV15, the J gene TRBJ2-3; TRBD2 might be the D (7 bases). V lost 6 bases, J lost 1 base, and 14 bases lay in between. This CDR3 is 15 amino acids long. CDR1 LNHNV and CDR2 YYDKDF come from the germline V gene (reference sequence). The CDR3, as DNA: TGTGCCACCAGGGGAGGGGGGGTACGCACAGATACGCAGTATTTT. Translation gives CATRGGGVRTDTQYF.

The chain carries TRBV4-1 and TRBJ2-3; D unresolved. Germline V gene sequence: CDR1 MGHRA, CDR2 YSYEKL. Trimming left V 3 bases short and J 2 bases short, with 6 bases between. CDR3 length equals 13 residues. CDR3 nucleotides: TGCGCCAGCAGCCAGCAGAACACAGATACGCAGTATTTT. As protein: CASSQQNTDTQYF.

The rearrangement links TRBV5-1 to TRBJ2-1, with 10 bases identical to TRBD1. The CDR3 has 14 amino acids. V lost 5 bases and J lost 9; bases outside the gene matches: 8. From germline, CDR1 is SGHRS and CDR2 YFSETQ. The CDR3 sequence is CASRTRQGASEQFF. The CDR3, as DNA: TGCGCCAGCAGGACCCGACAGGGGGCGAGTGAGCAGTTCTTC. The whole variable domain, filled in from reference TRBV5-1 and TRBJ2-1, reads KAGVTQTPRYLIKTRGQQVTLSCSPISGHRSVSWYQQTPGQGLQFLFEYFSETQRNKGNFPGRFSGRQFSNSRSEMNVSTLELGDSALYLCASRTRQGASEQFFGPGTRLTVL.

The chain has TRBV5-1 and TRBJ1-1; TRBD1 might be the D (5 bases). CDR3 size: 13 residues. Trimming took off 10 bases at V and 5 bases at J, with 18 bases between the two ends. The germline V gene encodes CDR1 SGHRS and CDR2 YFSETQ. Written as DNA, the CDR3 is TGCGCCGCACGGCGGGACGCCCGGACTGAAGCTTTCTTT. Encoded protein: CAARRDARTEAFF.

This clone has only one observation. This chain's CDR3 is CATSGAGYGYTF. Here the CDR3 DNA reads TGTGCCACCAGTGGCGCAGGCTATGGCTACACCTTC. This chain connects TRBV24-1 to TRBJ1-2; unclear D gene. The CDR3 runs to 12 residues. V was trimmed by 5 bases and J by 4 bases, leaving 7 bases between them. CDR1 KGHDR and CDR2 SFDVKD come from the germline V gene.

The chain has TRBV6-5 and TRBJ2-3; 8 bases align to TRBD2. CDR3 length: 15 residues. The V and J ends lost 5 bases and 6 bases, in that order; junction bases with no gene match: 10. Germline V gene lookup returns CDR1 MNHEY and CDR2 SVGAGI. The CDR3: CASSKLAGHSDTQYF. CDR3 sequence (DNA): TGTGCCAGCAGTAAGTTAGCGGGGCACTCGGATACGCAGTATTTT.

This chain connects TRBV6-5 to TRBJ1-5; D gene unclear. V was pared by 4 bases and J by 1 base, with 11 bases between. Germline V lookup: CDR1 MNHEY, CDR2 SVGAGI. This CDR3 spans 15 amino acids. The CDR3 region is CASSLEGLSNQPQHF. The CDR3 DNA reads TGTGCCAGCAGTTTGGAGGGTTTGAGCAATCAGCCCCAGCATTTT.

This CDR3 reads CATRPGATNEKLFF. The CDR3 DNA follows: TGCGCCACCCGCCCAGGGGCAACTAATGAAAAACTGTTTTTT. V and J are TRBV5-1 and TRBJ1-4; TRBD1 might be the D (6 bases). Germline CDR1 SGHRS, CDR2 YFSETQ. The CDR3 is 14 amino acids. V gave up 9 bases and J gave up 0 bases, with 12 bases separating them.

This sequence joins TRBV5-1 and TRBJ2-1; D unclear. Trimming pared 2 bases from V and 7 bases from J, leaving 7 bases between. The length of the CDR3 is 12 residues. Germline CDR1 SGHRS, CDR2 YFSETQ. The DNA for the CDR3 is TGCGCCAGCAGCTTTGAGAGGAATGAGCAGTTCTTC. This codes for CASSFERNEQFF.

The chain carries TRBV19 and TRBJ1-2; D gene uncertain. V was clipped by 11 bases and J by 5 bases, with 21 bases between them. The CDR3 consists of 14 residues. Per germline, CDR1 LNHDA and CDR2 SQIVND (reference sequence). The CDR3 is CASNGREVGYGYTF. The CDR3 DNA sequence: TGTGCCTCAAACGGACGGGAGGTTGGGTATGGCTACACCTTC.

In the case of this clone: The junction does not match germline at one end; this may be a read error. This chain links TRBV5-1 with TRBJ1-5, with TRBD1 matching 10 bases. Germline V gives CDR1 SGHRS, CDR2 YFSETQ. The CDR3 has 16 residues. The CDR3 sequence is CASSTSPTGGNQPQHF. CDR3 sequence (DNA): TGCGCCAGCAGCACATCACCGACAGGGGGCAACCAGCCCCAGCATTTT.

The chain employs TRBV24-1 and TRBJ2-1, with 14 bases that match TRBD2. This CDR3 is built from 20 residues. V gave up 2 bases and J gave up 7 bases; unmatched junction bases: 15. CDR1 and CDR2 (germline): KGHDR, SFDVKD. This CDR3 is CATSDSGTSGGGLARNEQFF. As DNA, the CDR3 is TGTGCCACCAGTGATTCCGGGACTAGCGGGGGAGGGTTGGCGCGAAATGAGCAGTTCTTC.

The chain links TRBV5-1 to TRBJ2-5; 8 positions agree with TRBD2. The junction had 17 bases not matched to a gene; V was cut back by 6 bases and J by 10 bases. Germline V gives CDR1 SGHRS, CDR2 YFSETQ. The CDR3 length is 15 residues. In DNA form, the CDR3 reads TGCGCCAGCACCCCAGCGGGGGAGCCCTTTCGAGACCAGTACTTC. It is translated as CASTPAGEPFRDQYF.

This chain connects TRBV9 to TRBJ1-4, with D possibly matching TRBD1 (5 bases). The CDR3 covers 16 residues. CDR1 SGDLS and CDR2 YYNGEE come from the germline V gene. The V end was cut by 0 bases, the J end by 5 bases, with 14 bases between. In DNA, the CDR3 is TGTGCCAGCAGCGTAGGATGGACAAATGGCAATGAAAAACTGTTTTTT. Its translation is CASSVGWTNGNEKLFF.